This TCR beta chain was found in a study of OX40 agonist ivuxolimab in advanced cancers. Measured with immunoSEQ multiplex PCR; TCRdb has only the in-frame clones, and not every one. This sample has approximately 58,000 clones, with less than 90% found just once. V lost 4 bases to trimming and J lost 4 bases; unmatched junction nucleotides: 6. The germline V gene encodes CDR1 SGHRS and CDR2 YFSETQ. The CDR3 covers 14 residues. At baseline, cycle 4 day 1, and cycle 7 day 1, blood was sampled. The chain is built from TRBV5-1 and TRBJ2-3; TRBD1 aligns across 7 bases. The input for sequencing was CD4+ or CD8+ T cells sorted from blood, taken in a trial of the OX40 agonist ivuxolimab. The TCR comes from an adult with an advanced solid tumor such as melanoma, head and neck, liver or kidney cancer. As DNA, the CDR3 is TGCGCCAGCAGCCCCACAGGGGTCCCAGATACGCAGTATTTT. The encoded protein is CASSPTGVPDTQYF.